This TCR beta chain was found in a study of CD8 T cells in Susac syndrome. V was pared by 4 bases and J by 1 base, with 8 bases between. Germline-derived CDR1 and CDR2 are SGHRS and YFSETQ. CDR3 length: 13 amino acids. Included as multiple sclerosis controls were treatment-naive patients who had stable or active relapsing-remitting disease. Negative isolation was applied to CD8+ and CD4+ T cells, and FACS enrichment was applied to TEMRA cells. Random-hexamer reverse transcription was applied to 0.5 to 1 ug RNA. It was immunoSEQ multiplex PCR that amplified TCR beta CDR3 across 54 Vbeta and 13 Jbeta. One entry per CDR3 protein, called by TCRdb with MiXCR from the immunoSEQ multiplex PCR reads. Here the sample spans tens of thousands of distinct CDR3 sequences, 95% to 96% being singletons.

This clonotype was sampled from a human donor with multiple sclerosis. Source material: CD4+ T cells from PBMCs. V is TRBV5-1 and J is TRBJ1-1; D is uncertain. This CDR3 is CASSLNRNTEAFF. CDR3 in DNA: TGCGCCAGCAGCCTGAACAGGAACACTGAAGCTTTCTTT.